This TCR beta chain appears in the sequencing data of a study of CD8 T cells in Susac syndrome. Study-level points and caveats: An acknowledgment was made by the study that its TCR sequencing and HLA analysis involved relatively few individuals.

Trimming removed 6 bases at V and 2 bases at J, with 10 bases between. The CDR3 totals 14 residues. Germline V gene sequence: CDR1 KGHSH, CDR2 LQKENI. In its sample, this clonotype was seen once. Its specificity is not known. Sequencing of TCR beta was performed on blood CD8+ and CD4+ T cells. The multiple sclerosis controls, all treatment-naive patients, had relapsing-remitting disease that was stable or active. TEMRA cells were FACS-enriched, while CD8+ and CD4+ T cells were negatively isolated. A quantity of about 0.45 to 1 ug RNA underwent reverse transcription using random hexamers. TCRdb called the immunoSEQ multiplex PCR reads again in MiXCR, with one record for every CDR3 protein. Here the sample spans approximately 200,000 distinct CDR3 sequences, around 93% being singletons.

Sequenced: CD4+ T cells from PBMCs. This sequence was found in a human donor with multiple sclerosis. J is TRBJ2-2 and V is TRBV18, with D perhaps TRBD1 (6 bases). The CDR3 region is CASSWGPNTGELFF. CDR3 bases: TGTGCCAGCTCTTGGGGGCCAAACACCGGGGAGCTGTTTTTT.